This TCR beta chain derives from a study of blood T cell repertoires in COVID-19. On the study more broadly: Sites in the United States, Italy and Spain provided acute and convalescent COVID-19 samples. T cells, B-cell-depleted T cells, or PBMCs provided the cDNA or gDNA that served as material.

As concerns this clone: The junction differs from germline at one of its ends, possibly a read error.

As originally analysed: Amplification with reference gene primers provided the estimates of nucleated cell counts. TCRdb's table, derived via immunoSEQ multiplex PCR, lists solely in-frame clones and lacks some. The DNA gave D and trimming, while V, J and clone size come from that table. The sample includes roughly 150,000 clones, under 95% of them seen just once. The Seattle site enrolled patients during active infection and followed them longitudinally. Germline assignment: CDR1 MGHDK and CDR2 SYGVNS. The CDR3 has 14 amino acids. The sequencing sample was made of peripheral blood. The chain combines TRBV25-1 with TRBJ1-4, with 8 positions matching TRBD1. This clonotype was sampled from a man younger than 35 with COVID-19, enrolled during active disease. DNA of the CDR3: TGTGCCAGCCTGGCCGGGACAGGCGGCGAAAAACTGCTTTTT. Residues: CASLAGTGGEKLLF. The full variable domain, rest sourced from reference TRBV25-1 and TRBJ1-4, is EADIYQTPRYLVIGTGKKITLECSQTMGHDKMYWYQQDPGMELHLIHYSYGVNSTEKGDLSSESTVSRIRTEHFPLTLESARPSHTSQYLCASLAGTGGEKLLFGSGTQLSVL.